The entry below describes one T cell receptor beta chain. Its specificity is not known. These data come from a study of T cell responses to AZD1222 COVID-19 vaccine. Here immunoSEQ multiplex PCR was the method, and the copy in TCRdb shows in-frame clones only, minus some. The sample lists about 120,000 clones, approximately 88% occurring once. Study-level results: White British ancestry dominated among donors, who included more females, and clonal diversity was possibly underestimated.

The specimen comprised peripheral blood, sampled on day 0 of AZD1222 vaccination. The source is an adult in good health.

The CDR3 sequence: CASSWGLSGNTIYF. In DNA form, the CDR3 reads TGTGCCAGTAGTTGGGGGCTCTCTGGAAACACCATATATTTT. The chain couples TRBV19 to TRBJ1-3; the D gene is possibly TRBD1 (6 bases). The CDR3 has 14 amino acids. Germline loops: CDR1 LNHDA, CDR2 SQIVND (reference sequence). Trimming pared 5 bases from V and 0 bases from J, leaving 8 bases between.